This T cell receptor beta chain was sequenced for a study of Graves' ophthalmopathy and Graves' hyperthyroidism. In its sample, this clonotype was seen many times. V shed 2 bases and J shed 1 base, with 14 bases lying between them. Germline CDR1 reads MNHEY; CDR2 reads SVGEGT. The CDR3 extends over 16 amino acids. The authors amplified TCR beta CDR3 regions from RNA transcripts. An opening RT-PCR round employed HTBI primers and preceded a second-round multiplex PCR. TCRdb fed the multiplex PCR reads into MiXCR, producing one record per CDR3 protein. The table records under 350,000 distinct CDR3 sequences, around a sixth of them present only once. Over 9.5 ml of fresh blood yielded the PBMCs by density gradient.

The receptor was derived from an adult man with Graves' ophthalmopathy. The sequenced sample consisted of peripheral blood. The chain is built from TRBV6-2 or TRBV6-3 and TRBJ1-1; D not resolved. CDR3 region: CASSYAGDGENTEAFF. The DNA for the CDR3 is TGTGCCAGCAGTTACGCCGGGGATGGGGAGAACACTGAAGCTTTCTTT.